A single T cell receptor beta chain is shown here with its context. This record comes from a study of T cell responses to AZD1222 COVID-19 vaccine. Pooling was applied to second doses at about 4 or about 12 weeks. Profiling relied on immunoSEQ multiplex PCR, and the TCRdb table lists in-frame clones only, not all of them. The repertoire consists of 150,000 to 200,000 clones, with about 90% occurring once and the leading ten covering more than 1%. The clonotype originates from an adult who received the AZD1222 COVID-19 vaccine. The sample in question was peripheral blood, obtained 28 days after the second AZD1222 dose.

CDR3 residues: CASWGRERNEQFF. The CDR3 DNA reads TGTGCCAGCTGGGGCAGGGAAAGGAATGAGCAGTTCTTC. The chain carries TRBV2 and TRBJ2-1; perhaps TRBD1 as D (5 bases). This CDR3 has 13 amino acids. Trimming shortened V by 8 bases and J by 7 bases, and 15 bases separated the two germline ends. In germline, CDR1 is SNHLY, CDR2 FYNNEI.